This T cell receptor beta chain was identified in a study of CD8 T cells in ankylosing spondylitis. Whole-study results and caveats: Previous work reported some of these motif variants in the synovial fluid and blood of reactive arthritis.

TCRdb re-called the 5' RACE reads through MiXCR, storing one row per CDR3 protein. This table holds 150,000 to 200,000 distinct CDR3 sequences, around 10% found once. Turning to this clonotype: Its antigen is not identified. This may be a read error: a much more frequent sequence differs by one nucleotide.

Germline loops: CDR1 SGHDT, CDR2 YYEEEE. The CDR3 totals 14 residues. Germline trimming cut 4 bases from V and 6 bases from J; bases unmatched to any gene: 6. The sample comprised blood, either unsorted or a sorted T cell fraction (not recorded which). The clonotype was recovered from a male donor with ankylosing spondylitis or in good health (not recorded which). The chain couples TRBV5-6 to TRBJ1-2; TRBD1 matches at 10 bases. The CDR3 loop is CASSRGQGYHGYTF. The DNA for the CDR3 is TGTGCCAGCAGCCGGGGACAGGGGTACCATGGCTACACCTTC.